One and the same sample provided the 14 T cell receptor beta chains below, sequenced in a study of cytomegalovirus exposure and HLA in healthy donors. Sequencing was performed with immunoSEQ multiplex PCR; in TCRdb, only in-frame clones are kept and a portion is missing. The data show about 250,000 clones, roughly 87% seen once. Sequenced sample: PBMCs. The receptors derive from a man in his late teens or twenties in good health and CMV-seropositive.

The chain combines TRBV10-2 with TRBJ2-7; 7 nucleotides line up with TRBD2. Germline V gives CDR1 WSHSY, CDR2 SAAADI. V shed 3 bases, J shed 6 bases, and the junction held 2 bases outside the gene matches. This CDR3 is 12 amino acids long. The DNA for the CDR3 is TGCGCCAGCAGTGAAGCGGGATCCGAGCAGTACTTC. Protein sequence: CASSEAGSEQYF.

This chain uses TRBV9 with TRBJ2-3; 8 bases are a match to TRBD2. The CDR3 is 15 amino acids. The V segment lost 2 bases and the J segment 2 bases; nucleotides outside the gene matches: 4. Germline V lookup: CDR1 SGDLS, CDR2 YYNGEE. CDR3 DNA: TGTGCCAGCAGCGTCATAGCGGGGTCCACAGATACGCAGTATTTT. Its protein is CASSVIAGSTDTQYF. Supplemented by reference TRBV9 and TRBJ2-3, the full variable domain reads DSGVTQTPKHLITATGQRVTLRCSPRSGDLSVYWYQQSLDQGLQFLIQYYNGEERAKGNILERFSAQQFPDLHSELNLSSLELGDSALYFCASSVIAGSTDTQYFGPGTRLTVL.

CDR3 nucleotides: TGTGCCAGCAGTTACTCGGCTAGCGGGACCGGCAATGAGCAGTTCTTC. This sequence encodes CASSYSASGTGNEQFF. The chain couples TRBV6-6 to TRBJ2-1; 9 nucleotides align to TRBD2. The junction had 6 bases not matched to a gene; V was cut back by 0 bases and J by 6 bases. Germline V lookup: CDR1 MNHNY, CDR2 SVGAGI (reference sequence). The CDR3 spans 16 residues.

The genes are TRBV6-1 and TRBJ2-7; TRBD2 matches 7 bases. The junction had 12 bases not matched to a gene; V was cut back by 8 bases and J by 2 bases. Germline V gives CDR1 MNHNS, CDR2 SASEGT. The CDR3 covers 15 residues. CDR3 protein: CASAGASGQAYEQYF. The DNA of the CDR3 is TGTGCCAGCGCTGGGGCTAGCGGCCAAGCCTACGAGCAGTACTTC.

This sequence joins TRBV7-9 and TRBJ2-3; TRBD2 agrees at 7 bases. The trim removed 5 bases at V and 3 bases at J, leaving 11 bases unmatched. CDR3 size: 16 residues. CDR1 is SEHNR, CDR2 FQNEAQ, per germline (reference sequence). DNA of the CDR3: TGTGCCAGCAGCCCCAGAACCGGGACTAATACAGATACGCAGTATTTT. Translation: CASSPRTGTNTDTQYF.

The genes are TRBV2 and TRBJ2-1, with D possibly being TRBD2 (7 bases). V was clipped by 11 bases and J by 4 bases, with 12 bases between them. The CDR3 has 12 residues. Germline V gene sequence: CDR1 SNHLY, CDR2 FYNNEI. In DNA form, the CDR3 reads TGTGCCCTAGGGGGGGAATACAATGAGCAGTTCTTC. Its protein product is CALGGEYNEQFF.

The chain couples TRBV6-1 to TRBJ1-2, with D unresolved. Trimming left V 6 bases short and J 4 bases short, with 9 bases between. Germline V CDR1 and CDR2: MNHNS, SASEGT. CDR3 length equals 12 residues. CDR3: CASRGSGYGYTF. The CDR3 region has the DNA TGTGCCAGCAGAGGCAGCGGCTATGGCTACACCTTC.

The chain recombines TRBV7-9 with TRBJ1-5; D ambiguous. From germline, CDR1 is SEHNR and CDR2 FQNEAQ (reference sequence). Trimming took off 4 bases at V and 6 bases at J, with 10 bases between the two ends. The CDR3 runs to 13 residues. DNA for the CDR3: TGTGCCAGCAGCTCGATGGCCGCTCAGCCCCAGCATTTT. Amino acids: CASSSMAAQPQHF.

This chain uses TRBV19 with TRBJ1-2, with TRBD1 matching over 7 bases. J was trimmed by 4 bases and V by 3 bases; bases with no gene match: 8. From germline, CDR1 is LNHDA and CDR2 SQIVND (reference sequence). This CDR3 region has 15 residues. Here the CDR3 reads CASSIPGQTIYGYTF. The CDR3 region has the DNA TGTGCCAGTAGTATTCCGGGACAGACGATCTATGGCTACACCTTC.

The genes are TRBV27 and TRBJ2-1; maybe TRBD1 (6 bases). Trimming removed 6 bases at V and 8 bases at J, with 17 bases between. Germline V CDR1 and CDR2: MNHEY, SMNVEV (reference sequence). The CDR3 is 14 amino acids. The CDR3 loop is CASRQGPGLDEQFF. In nucleotides, the CDR3 is TGTGCCAGCAGACAGGGACCAGGGTTAGATGAGCAGTTCTTC.

The CDR3 DNA sequence: TGTGCCGGTTACGGGGGGACCGGGGCCAACGTCCTGACTTTC. Translating gives CAGYGGTGANVLTF. J is TRBJ2-6 and V is TRBV6-6; 7 bases line up with TRBD2. The germline V gene has CDR1 MNHNY and CDR2 SVGAGI (reference sequence). With V trimmed by 11 bases and J by 4 bases, 8 bases remained unmatched. CDR3 length: 14 amino acids.

The chain is built from TRBV5-4 and TRBJ2-7; 8 nucleotides match TRBD1. Trimming removed 4 bases from V and 4 bases from J; junction bases left unmatched: 13. This CDR3 is built from 16 residues. Germline-derived CDR1 and CDR2 are SGHNT and YYREEE (reference sequence). The DNA of the CDR3 is TGTGCCAGCAGCGTAAGCCGGGACAGGTGGAAATACGAGCAGTACTTC. Translation: CASSVSRDRWKYEQYF.

V is TRBV5-8 and J is TRBJ1-5; 10 bases are shared with TRBD1. In germline, CDR1 is SGHTS, CDR2 YDEGEE. V was clipped by 3 bases and J by 4 bases; unmatched bases: 10. This CDR3 has 17 residues. CDR3 loop: CASSSDRGLHGNQPQHF. In nucleotides, the CDR3 is TGTGCCAGCAGCTCCGACAGGGGGCTACACGGGAATCAGCCCCAGCATTTT.

The table lists this clone with a count of one. The chain links TRBV11-3 to TRBJ2-7; possible D gene TRBD2, 5 bases. The CDR3 runs 13 residues. Trimming stripped 5 bases from V and 5 bases from J, with 13 bases between. Germline CDR1 reads SGHNT; CDR2 reads YENEEA. For the CDR3, the DNA is TGTGCCAGCAGCCCCGGGGTCGGGGACGAGCAGTACTTC. Translating gives CASSPGVGDEQYF.